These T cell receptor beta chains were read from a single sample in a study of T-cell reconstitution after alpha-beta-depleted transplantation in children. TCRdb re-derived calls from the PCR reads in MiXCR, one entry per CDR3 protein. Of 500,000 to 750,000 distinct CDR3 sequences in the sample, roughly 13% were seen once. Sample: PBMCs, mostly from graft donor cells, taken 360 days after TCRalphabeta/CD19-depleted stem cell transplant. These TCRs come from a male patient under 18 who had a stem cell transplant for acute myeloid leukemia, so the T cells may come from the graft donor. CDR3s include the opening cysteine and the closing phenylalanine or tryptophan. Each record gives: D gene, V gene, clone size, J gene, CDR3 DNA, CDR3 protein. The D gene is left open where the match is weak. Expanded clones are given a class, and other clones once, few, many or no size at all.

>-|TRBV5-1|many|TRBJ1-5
TGCGCCAGCAGCTTAGATGGGCCGGAGAGCAATCAGCCCCAGCATTTT
CASSLDGPESNQPQHF
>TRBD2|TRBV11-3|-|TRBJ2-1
TGTGCCAGCAGCTTAAGTCTTGCGGGAGCATGGACTGGCGAGCAGTTCTTC
CASSLSLAGAWTGEQFF
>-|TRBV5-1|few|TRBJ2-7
TGCGCCAGCAGCTTGGGACAGGTGGTCTACGAGCAGTACTTC
CASSLGQVVYEQYF
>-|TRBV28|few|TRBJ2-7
TGTGCCAGCAGAAGGGCCAAAAATTCCTACGAGCAGTACTTC
CASRRAKNSYEQYF
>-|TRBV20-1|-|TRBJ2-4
TGCAGTGCTAGATTGGGGGGATGGGTCTTC
CSARLGGWVF
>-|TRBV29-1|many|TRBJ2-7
TGCAGCGCCCGGGGTAGGGTAGCCTACGAGCAGTACTTC
CSARGRVAYEQYF
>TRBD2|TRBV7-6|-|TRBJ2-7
TGTGCCAGCCAGGCTAGCGGGGCATACGAGCAGTACTTC
CASQASGAYEQYF
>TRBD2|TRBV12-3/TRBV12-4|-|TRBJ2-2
TGTGCCAGCAGTCTCTCCCAAGGGACTAGCGGGGACGGGGAGCTGTTTTTT
CASSLSQGTSGDGELFF
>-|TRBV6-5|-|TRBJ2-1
TGTGCCAGCAGTTACTGGCTGAGCTCCTACAATGAGCAGTTCTTC
CASSYWLSSYNEQFF
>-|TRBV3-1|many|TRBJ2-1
TGTGCCAGCAGCCAATCCTATAGCGGCTATGAGCAGTTCTTC
CASSQSYSGYEQFF
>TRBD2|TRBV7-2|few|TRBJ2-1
TGTGCCAGCAGCTTAGCGAAGATTAGGACTAGCGGGAGGGGGAATTACAATGAGCAGTTCTTC
CASSLAKIRTSGRGNYNEQFF
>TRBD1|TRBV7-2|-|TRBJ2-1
TGTGCCAGCAGCTTAGTGGGGACAGGGCCCTACAATGAGCAGTTCTTC
CASSLVGTGPYNEQFF
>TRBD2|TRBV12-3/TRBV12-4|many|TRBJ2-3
TGTGCCAGCAGTTTACCGTGGGGACTAGCGGGAGATACGCAGTATTTT
CASSLPWGLAGDTQYF
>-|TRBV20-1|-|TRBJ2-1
TGCAGTGCTAGAGGGACACTCGATGAGCAGTTCTTC
CSARGTLDEQFF
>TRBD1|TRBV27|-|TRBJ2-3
TGTGCCAGCAACCTACTGACAGGGGGCGCAGATACGCAGTATTTT
CASNLLTGGADTQYF
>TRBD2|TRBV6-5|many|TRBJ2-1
TGTGCCAGCAGTTACTTCATAGCGGGAGTAAAGTTCTTC
CASSYFIAGVKFF
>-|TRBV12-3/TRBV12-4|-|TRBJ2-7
TGTGCCAGCAGTTTGAGCAGGGCCGAGCAGTACTTC
CASSLSRAEQYF
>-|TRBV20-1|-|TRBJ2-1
TGCAGTGCTAGACGGGCCCAGTCCTACAATGAGCAGTTCTTC
CSARRAQSYNEQFF
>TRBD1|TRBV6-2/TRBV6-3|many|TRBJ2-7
TGTGCCAGCAGTCCTTCGACAGGGGGCCCCTACGAGCAGTACTTC
CASSPSTGGPYEQYF
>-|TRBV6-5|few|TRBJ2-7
TGTGCCAGCAGTCCCTGGGGGGGCAAGAAGCCCTACGAGCAGTACTTC
CASSPWGGKKPYEQYF
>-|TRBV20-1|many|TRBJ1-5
TGCAGTGCTAGTTCGCTTAGCAATCAGCCCCAGCATTTT
CSASSLSNQPQHF
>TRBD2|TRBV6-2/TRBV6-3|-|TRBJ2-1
TGTGCCAGCAGCCTGACTAGCGGGAGGGCCCTTGCTGGGAATGAGCAGTTCTTC
CASSLTSGRALAGNEQFF
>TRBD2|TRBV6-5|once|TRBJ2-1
TGTGCCAGCAGTTACTACCCTGCCGGGACTACGAGCTCCTACAATGAGCAGTTCTTC
CASSYYPAGTTSSYNEQFF
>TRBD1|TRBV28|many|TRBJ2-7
TGTGCCAGCAGGATGACAGGGGTTATCTACGAGCAGTACTTC
CASRMTGVIYEQYF
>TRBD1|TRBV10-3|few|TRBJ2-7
TGTGCCATCAGTGTAGTGCAACAGGGGCCCCCCTACGAGCAGTACTTC
CAISVVQQGPPYEQYF
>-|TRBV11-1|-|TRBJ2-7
TGTGCCAGCAGCTCAACAACAGGGTCGGTGCCCTACGAGCAGTACTTC
CASSSTTGSVPYEQYF
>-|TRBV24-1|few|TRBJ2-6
TGTGCCACCAGTGAGGCGGCCCCTGGGGCCAACGTCCTGACTTTC
CATSEAAPGANVLTF
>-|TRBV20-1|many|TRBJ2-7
TGCAGTGGGCACAGCGTCGGTTACGAGCAGTACTTC
CSGHSVGYEQYF
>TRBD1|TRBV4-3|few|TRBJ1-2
TGCGCCAGCAGCCAAGCGTCCGGGACAGGGGATGGCTACACCTTC
CASSQASGTGDGYTF
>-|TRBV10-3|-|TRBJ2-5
TGTGCCATCAGTGCGAGAGGGGAGACCCAGTACTTC
CAISARGETQYF
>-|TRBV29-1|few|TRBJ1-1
TGCAGCGTTTACACGAACACTGAAGCTTTCTTT
CSVYTNTEAFF
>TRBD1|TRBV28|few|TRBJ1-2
TGTGCCAGCAGTCCCCTGATATTTAGGACAGGGTTTCAGTCGAATGGCTACACCTTC
CASSPLIFRTGFQSNGYTF